These 15 T cell receptor beta chains came from one sample sequenced in a study of Graves' ophthalmopathy and Graves' hyperthyroidism. Scientists amplified the TCR beta CDR3 regions from RNA transcripts. Investigators did first-round RT-PCR with HTBI primers, then second-round multiplex PCR. TCRdb reanalysed the multiplex PCR reads using MiXCR and keeps one entry per CDR3 protein. This table has roughly 350,000 distinct CDR3 sequences, approximately 18% appearing once. The sample taken for sequencing was peripheral blood. All receptors derive from an adult woman with stable Graves' hyperthyroidism.

Notes on this clonotype: A much larger clonotype is one base distant, so this may be a read error. The chain combines TRBV5-1 with TRBJ2-6; the D gene is possibly TRBD1 (5 bases). CDR3 size: 15 residues. Per the germline V gene, CDR1 is SGHRS and CDR2 is YFSETQ. The CDR3 here is CASSLRQSGANVLSF. The CDR3 bases are TGCGCCAGCAGCCTACGACAATCTGGGGCCAACGTCCTGAGTTTC.

The V and J genes are TRBV5-6 and TRBJ1-1, with D hard to call. V was cut by 0 bases and J by 1 base, with 10 bases left in between. The CDR3 has 15 residues. Germline V lookup: CDR1 SGHDT, CDR2 YYEEEE. The chain's CDR3 is CASSLGELRNTEAFF. The CDR3, as DNA: TGTGCCAGCAGCTTGGGGGAACTGAGGAACACTGAAGCTTTCTTT.

This chain links TRBV24-1 with TRBJ2-3; 8 bases align to TRBD1. The V gene end was trimmed by 4 bases and the J gene end by 6 bases; junction bases not matched to a gene: 5. The germline gives CDR1 KGHDR, CDR2 SFDVKD. This CDR3 contains 14 residues. The CDR3 loop reads CATSDYTGGDTQYF. CDR3 DNA sequence: TGTGCCACCAGTGACTATACAGGGGGGGATACGCAGTATTTT.

This clonotype was counted ten times or more. This rearrangement joins TRBV12-5 to TRBJ2-6, with 8 bases lining up with TRBD2. The germline V gene has CDR1 LGHNT and CDR2 FRNRAP. The CDR3 covers 15 residues. J was trimmed by 2 bases and V by 4 bases; bases with no gene match: 1. For the CDR3, the DNA is TGTGCTAGTGGTTCGGGAGGGACTGGGGCCAACGTCCTGACTTTC. Protein sequence: CASGSGGTGANVLTF.

V and J are TRBV6-1 and TRBJ1-1, with 9 bases identical to TRBD1. Germline CDR1 MNHNS, CDR2 SASEGT. J gave up 6 bases and V 4 bases, and 6 bases lay outside the gene matches. The CDR3 is made up of 14 amino acids. CDR3 amino acids: CASSGGQGYSEAFF. The CDR3 coding sequence is TGTGCCAGCAGTGGAGGACAGGGGTACTCTGAAGCTTTCTTT.

This clonotype was found many times. The gene calls are TRBV6-1 and TRBJ2-7; 8 bases agree with TRBD2. The germline V gene has CDR1 MNHNS and CDR2 SASEGT. The CDR3 covers 14 residues. With V trimmed by 8 bases and J by 2 bases, 8 bases remained unmatched. The CDR3 DNA follows: TGTGCCAGCGCTTCTAGCGGGTCTACCTACGAGCAGTACTTC. It codes for CASASSGSTYEQYF.

This clonotype was seen repeatedly, ten times or more. The chain uses TRBV13 and TRBJ2-4, with TRBD1 as a possible D gene (5 bases). V was clipped by 0 bases and J by 1 base, with 13 bases between them. The CDR3 loop spans 17 amino acids. Germline V lookup: CDR1 PRHDT, CDR2 FYEKMQ (reference sequence). CDR3: CASSLGRQGTAKNIQYF. CDR3 coding DNA: TGTGCCAGCAGCTTAGGCCGGCAGGGCACGGCCAAAAACATTCAGTACTTC.

The genes are TRBV28 and TRBJ1-2, with 7 bases fitting TRBD1. J lost 8 bases, V lost 5 bases, and 17 bases had no gene match. The CDR3 is 16 residues long. The germline V gene has CDR1 MDHEN and CDR2 SYDVKM. CDR3 residues: CASSPHYRGSGVGYTF. The CDR3, as DNA: TGTGCCAGCAGTCCGCATTACAGGGGAAGTGGGGTGGGCTACACCTTC.

The sample holds a few counts of this clonotype. The chain links TRBV18 to TRBJ1-1; TRBD1 aligns across 10 bases. The CDR3 has 14 residues. Trimming cost V 3 bases and J 11 bases; bases outside gene matches: 9. The germline V gene has CDR1 KGHSH and CDR2 LQKENI. The DNA for the CDR3 is TGTGCCAGCTCACCTTCCGGGACAGGGGTTGACGCTTTCTTT. Protein product: CASSPSGTGVDAFF.

In this sample, this clonotype turned up many times. CDR3 amino acids: CASSQVRSGNYGYTF. CDR3 bases: TGCGCCAGCAGCCAAGTAAGGTCGGGGAACTATGGCTACACCTTC. The chain recombines TRBV4-1 with TRBJ1-2; D is uncertain. Germline CDR1 MGHRA, CDR2 YSYEKL. Trimming cost V 1 base and J 2 bases, with 11 bases left between them. The CDR3 has 15 residues.

This clonotype showed up just a few times. The chain employs TRBV6-1 and TRBJ1-1, with D unresolved. Germline V gene lookup returns CDR1 MNHNS and CDR2 SASEGT. V lost 9 bases and J lost 10, with 21 bases in between. The CDR3 sequence is 13 residues long. The DNA of the CDR3 is TGTGCCAGTTCTAAGGACCCGCAACGGACAGCTTTCTTT. It is translated as CASSKDPQRTAFF.

In its sample, this clonotype was seen a few times. A single base separates this from a much larger clone, so it may be a read error. This chain links TRBV5-1 with TRBJ1-1; no reliable D call. Germline V gives CDR1 SGHRS, CDR2 YFSETQ. This CDR3 has 15 amino acids. CDR3 sequence (DNA): TGCGCCAGCAGCTGGACTGACGGATCGAACACTGAAGCTTCCTTT. It translates to CASSWTDGSNTEASF.

This clonotype was found a few times. This chain links TRBV12-3 or TRBV12-4 with TRBJ1-6, with D unclear. V dropped 3 bases and J dropped 16 bases, with 19 bases sitting between them. The CDR3 is 14 residues long. The CDR3 DNA sequence: TGTGCCAGCAGTTTGGCCCCTGGCTCCACGGAGCTCCACTTT. As protein: CASSLAPGSTELHF.

This clonotype was observed a few times. The chain couples TRBV28 to TRBJ2-7; the match to TRBD1 covers 9 bases. Trimming cost V 6 bases and J 4 bases; bases outside gene matches: 7. The germline CDR1 and CDR2 sequences are MDHEN and SYDVKM. The CDR3 is 14 amino acids. This CDR3 is CASSLQGARYEQYF. CDR3 coding DNA: TGTGCCAGCAGCTTACAGGGGGCGCGGTACGAGCAGTACTTC.

There are a few counts of this clonotype. The V gene is TRBV11-2, the J gene TRBJ2-5; D unclear. The germline CDR1 and CDR2 sequences are SGHAT and FQNNGV. The CDR3 spans 14 residues. V dropped 2 bases and J dropped 0 bases, with 7 bases sitting between them. For the CDR3, the DNA is TGTGCCAGCAGCTTACTTGGGTACCAAGAGACCCAGTACTTC. It encodes CASSLLGYQETQYF.